The 25 T cell receptor beta chains given below trace back to one sample, sequenced in a study of blood T cell repertoires in COVID-19. Assay used: immunoSEQ multiplex PCR; TCRdb lists only in-frame clones, some missing. Found here are about 95,000 clones, over 70% of them singletons; the top ten hold around a quarter. Sequenced: peripheral blood. The receptor source for this set is an elderly man with active or convalescent COVID-19.

The chain links TRBV3-1 (or the pseudogene TRBV3-2) to TRBJ1-2; 11 bases are a match to TRBD1. The germline CDR1 and CDR2 sequences are LGHDT and YNNKEL (reference sequence). J lost 4 bases, V lost 4 bases, and 8 bases had no gene match. The CDR3 extends over 16 amino acids. CDR3 in DNA: TGTGCCAGCAGCCCCAGCCGGACAGGGGGCGGCTATGGCTACACCTTC. Its protein is CASSPSRTGGGYGYTF.

As DNA, the CDR3 is TGTGCCAGCAGCAGGAGGGAAAAACTGTTTTTT. Amino acid sequence: CASSRREKLFF. The chain employs TRBV28 and TRBJ1-4, with unresolved D. With 6 bases removed from V and 8 bases from J, the gap between germline ends came to 7 bases. Germline V gene sequence: CDR1 MDHEN, CDR2 SYDVKM. The CDR3 extends over 11 amino acids.

The chain combines TRBV28 with TRBJ1-5; D is perhaps TRBD1 (5 bases). The CDR3 is made up of 10 amino acids. Germline loops: CDR1 MDHEN, CDR2 SYDVKM. The V end lost 11 bases, the J end lost 11 bases, and 13 bases lay between the germline ends. For the CDR3, the DNA is TGTGCCGGGGGAGGGATGTCCCAGCATTTT. This encodes CAGGGMSQHF.

The V and J genes are TRBV29-1 and TRBJ2-3; D unclear. CDR3 length: 11 residues. V was trimmed by 6 bases and J by 6 bases, leaving 10 bases between them. Germline CDR1 is SQVTM and CDR2 is ANQGSEA. CDR3 DNA sequence: TGCAGCGTCACGCCCGGTGATACGCAGTATTTT. Its protein is CSVTPGDTQYF.

This clone was counted once. V is TRBV28 and J is TRBJ1-6; D is unresolved. The V end was cut by 2 bases, the J end by 7 bases, with 12 bases between. The CDR3 is made up of 15 amino acids. The germline CDR1 and CDR2 sequences are MDHEN and SYDVKM. CDR3 residues: CASSLVGPGNSPLHF. The DNA for the CDR3 is TGTGCCAGCAGTTTAGTGGGCCCCGGAAATTCACCCCTCCACTTT.

The V gene is TRBV7-2, the J gene TRBJ2-7; TRBD2 aligns across 15 bases. Trimming removed 5 bases from V and 4 bases from J; junction bases left unmatched: 9. The CDR3 is 17 residues long. In germline, CDR1 is SGHTA, CDR2 FQGNSA. For the CDR3, the DNA is TGTGCCAGCAGCGAGCGGACTAGCGGGGGGGCCGGGTACGAGCAGTACTTC. Its translation is CASSERTSGGAGYEQYF.

V and J are TRBV10-2 and TRBJ1-4; D is uncertain. The CDR3 spans 17 residues. Trimming took off 0 bases at V and 7 bases at J, with 18 bases between the two ends. Per germline, CDR1 WSHSY and CDR2 SAAADI. DNA of the CDR3: TGCGCCAGCAGTGAGTCGAGGGTCAGCTGGAGGATTGAAAAACTGTTTTTT. Translating gives CASSESRVSWRIEKLFF.

The genes are TRBV29-1 and TRBJ1-1; a weak D match, TRBD1 (5 bases). The ends were cut back, 5 bases at V and 0 bases at J, with 16 bases in the middle. CDR3 length equals 15 residues. Germline V lookup: CDR1 SQVTM, CDR2 ANQGSEA. CDR3: CSVPGGFAMNTEAFF. For the CDR3, the DNA is TGCAGCGTTCCCGGGGGATTCGCAATGAACACTGAAGCTTTCTTT.

J is TRBJ1-1 and V is TRBV10-3; possibly TRBD1 for D (6 bases). The V gene lost 8 bases and the J gene lost 0 bases, with 22 bases spanning the gap. Germline loops: CDR1 ENHRY, CDR2 SYGVKD. The CDR3 runs 17 residues. CDR3 nucleotide sequence: TGTGCCATCTCCACCGACTCCGGGGACACCATGAACACTGAAGCTTTCTTT. The encoded protein is CAISTDSGDTMNTEAFF.

The chain joins TRBV7-2 to TRBJ2-5; the match to TRBD1 covers 8 bases. Germline CDR1 is SGHTA and CDR2 is FQGNSA. The CDR3 contains 15 residues. V lost 5 bases to trimming and J lost 2 bases; unmatched junction nucleotides: 7. CDR3 protein: CASSAQGVGQETQYF. The CDR3 region has the DNA TGTGCCAGCAGCGCACAGGGGGTAGGGCAAGAGACCCAGTACTTC.

The gene calls are TRBV19 and TRBJ1-5, with 9 nucleotides matching TRBD1. Unmatched junction bases numbered 5, after V lost 4 bases and J lost 7 bases. CDR3 length equals 14 residues. CDR1 is LNHDA, CDR2 SQIVND, per germline (reference sequence). CDR3 protein: CASSTTGGGQPQHF. CDR3 sequence (DNA): TGTGCCAGTAGTACAACAGGGGGCGGACAGCCCCAGCATTTT.

The chain combines TRBV5-1 with TRBJ1-1; the D gene is possibly TRBD1 (5 bases). The CDR3 loop spans 14 amino acids. Trimming took off 3 bases at V and 1 base at J, with 10 bases between the two ends. CDR1 and CDR2 from the germline V gene are SGHRS and YFSETQ. The CDR3: CASSSSTGNTEAFF. CDR3 DNA sequence: TGCGCCAGCAGCTCGTCTACAGGGAACACTGAAGCTTTCTTT. Full variable domain (remainder filled in from reference TRBV5-1 and TRBJ1-1): KAGVTQTPRYLIKTRGQQVTLSCSPISGHRSVSWYQQTPGQGLQFLFEYFSETQRNKGNFPGRFSGRQFSNSRSEMNVSTLELGDSALYLCASSSSTGNTEAFFGQGTRLTVV.

This sequence joins TRBV5-1 and TRBJ1-3, with TRBD1 matching 9 bases. The trim removed 0 bases at V and 0 bases at J, leaving 1 base unmatched. The CDR3 length is 16 residues. Germline CDR1 reads SGHRS; CDR2 reads YFSETQ. The DNA of the CDR3 is TGCGCCAGCAGCTTGGAGGGACAGGGCTCTGGAAACACCATATATTTT. It encodes CASSLEGQGSGNTIYF.

CDR3 protein: CASSFRTGGNGYTF. DNA of the CDR3: TGTGCCAGCAGCTTCCGGACAGGGGGGAATGGCTACACCTTC. This rearrangement joins TRBV11-2 to TRBJ1-2; 10 bases align to TRBD1. V was pared by 3 bases and J by 6 bases, with 4 bases of the junction left unmatched. Germline V gives CDR1 SGHAT, CDR2 FQNNGV. The CDR3 spans 14 residues.

This chain links TRBV5-1 with TRBJ2-2, with D possibly matching TRBD2 (7 bases). There are 15 residues in the CDR3. Germline-derived CDR1 and CDR2 are SGHRS and YFSETQ. Trimming left V 4 bases short and J 4 bases short, with 14 bases between. CDR3 residues: CASSPSGGPTGELFF. For the CDR3, the DNA is TGCGCCAGCAGCCCATCCGGGGGGCCCACCGGGGAGCTGTTTTTT.

The J gene is TRBJ2-5, the V gene TRBV6-2 or TRBV6-3; 7 bases map to TRBD1. Losses at the gene ends were 5 bases for V and 13 bases for J; bases not matched to a gene: 13. The CDR3 has 13 residues. CDR1 is MNHEY and CDR2 is SVGEGT in the germline V gene. CDR3 protein: CASSAGTVVAGYF. The DNA of the CDR3 is TGTGCCAGCAGTGCCGGGACAGTTGTTGCGGGGTACTTC.

Ten or more counts support this clone. This chain connects TRBV6-5 to TRBJ2-7; a weak D match, TRBD2 (5 bases). The CDR3 totals 15 residues. V dropped 6 bases and J dropped 0 bases, with 15 bases sitting between them. In germline, CDR1 is MNHEY, CDR2 SVGAGI. CDR3 sequence: CASRSGLSSSYEQYF. Written as DNA, the CDR3 is TGTGCCAGCAGAAGCGGACTTTCAAGCTCCTACGAGCAGTACTTC.

This chain uses TRBV3-1 (or the pseudogene TRBV3-2) with TRBJ1-1, with a possible D match to TRBD1 (6 bases). The CDR3 is 15 amino acids. Germline loops: CDR1 LGHDT, CDR2 YNNKEL (reference sequence). The V end was cut by 0 bases, the J end by 4 bases, with 12 bases between. The CDR3 sequence is CASSQERGLGTEAFF. The CDR3 coding sequence is TGTGCCAGCAGCCAAGAGCGGGGGCTGGGCACTGAAGCTTTCTTT.

This clone was recorded once. V usage is TRBV10-3 and J usage is TRBJ1-4; 7 nucleotides align to TRBD1. The CDR3 runs to 16 residues. Trimming at V came to 2 bases and at J to 7 bases, leaving 10 bases not matched to a gene. In germline, CDR1 is ENHRY, CDR2 SYGVKD. The CDR3 DNA reads TGTGCCATCAGTGAGAGGGACAGCCCCGGTGGTGAAAAACTGTTTTTT. Residues: CAISERDSPGGEKLFF.

The chain joins TRBV15 to TRBJ1-5; 12 bases line up with TRBD1. The V gene end was trimmed by 5 bases and the J gene end by 6 bases; junction bases not matched to a gene: 5. Germline V gene data show CDR1 as LNHNV and CDR2 as YYDKDF (reference sequence). The CDR3 covers 15 residues. In DNA form, the CDR3 reads TGTGCCACCAGCGGGGGACAGGGGGCGATTCAGCCCCAGCATTTT. This codes for CATSGGQGAIQPQHF.

This clone came up a few times. The rearrangement joins TRBV7-8 to TRBJ2-7; a possible D gene is TRBD1 (5 bases). Per the germline V gene, CDR1 is SGHVS and CDR2 is FQNEAQ. This CDR3 has 11 residues. V lost 4 bases, J lost 7 bases, and 8 bases lay in between. The CDR3 sequence is CASSWGREQYF. Written as DNA, the CDR3 is TGTGCCAGCAGCTGGGGCAGAGAGCAGTACTTC.

This clone occurred a few times. The chain uses TRBV7-9 and TRBJ2-3; maybe TRBD2 (5 bases). Germline lookup yields CDR1 SEHNR and CDR2 FQNEAQ (reference sequence). With 0 bases removed from V and 1 base from J, the gap between germline ends came to 11 bases. The length of the CDR3 is 16 residues. DNA of the CDR3: TGTGCCAGCAGCTTAGCTGGGGAGATTGGCACAGATACGCAGTATTTT. It codes for CASSLAGEIGTDTQYF.

The chain employs TRBV10-2 and TRBJ2-3, with 9 positions matching TRBD1. Germline loops: CDR1 WSHSY, CDR2 SAAADI. The CDR3 has 13 amino acids. After removal of 8 bases from V and 1 base from J, the junction contained 1 base not matched to a gene. CDR3 region: CASRTGGTDTQYF. The CDR3 DNA follows: TGCGCCAGCCGGACAGGGGGCACAGATACGCAGTATTTT.

The chain links TRBV19 to TRBJ1-5; no reliable D call. Germline V CDR1 and CDR2: LNHDA, SQIVND (reference sequence). The CDR3 covers 16 residues. Trimming took 6 bases from V and 5 from J, leaving 20 bases between them. The CDR3 nucleotides read TGTGCCAGTAGCCCACGACGGGGATTTGGCGATCAGCCCCAGCATTTT. It yields the protein CASSPRRGFGDQPQHF.

This sequence joins TRBV18 and TRBJ2-6; 11 bases fit TRBD1. This CDR3 is 17 amino acids long. The J segment lost 0 bases and the V segment lost 4 bases, leaving 2 bases of the junction unmatched. Germline lookup yields CDR1 KGHSH and CDR2 LQKENI. CDR3 in DNA: TGTGCCAGCTCACGGGACAGGGGGAACTCTGGGGCCAACGTCCTGACTTTC. Translating it yields CASSRDRGNSGANVLTF.